What follows are 28 T cell receptor beta chains derived from one specimen sequenced in a study of T-cell memory formation after mild COVID-19. TCRdb re-analysed the 5' RACE reads in MiXCR, keeping a single row per CDR3 protein. Found here are 550,000 to 600,000 distinct CDR3 sequences, roughly 17% of them singletons; the top ten hold around 7.8%. The sample consisted of PBMCs or a T cell subset sorted from them (not recorded which). The receptors were sampled from an adult woman who had mild COVID-19 (a few samples of this study predate the infection). Cell type and time point are not known.

This rearrangement joins TRBV7-6 to TRBJ2-2; TRBD2 matches 12 bases. Trimming removed 6 bases from V and 2 bases from J; junction bases left unmatched: 10. The CDR3 runs to 18 residues. Germline V gives CDR1 SGHVS, CDR2 FNYEAQ. The CDR3 region has the DNA TGTGCCAGCAGTCCGCTGACTAGCGGGGGAGTTAACACCGGGGAGCTGTTTTTT. Amino acid sequence: CASSPLTSGGVNTGELFF.

The chain uses TRBV6-2 or TRBV6-3 and TRBJ2-3; D gene ambiguous. V dropped 2 bases and J dropped 9 bases, with 33 bases sitting between them. Germline CDR1 and CDR2: MNHEY and SVGEGT. CDR3 length: 20 amino acids. This CDR3 is CASSYRFRGRATVPDATQYF. CDR3 DNA sequence: TGTGCCAGCAGTTACAGGTTTAGAGGACGGGCCACGGTCCCTGATGCCACGCAGTATTTT.

The DNA for the CDR3 is TGTGCCAGCAGTCCAGGCCAACAGGGCCTCACAGATACGCAGTATTTT. It yields the protein CASSPGQQGLTDTQYF. The chain uses TRBV12-3 or TRBV12-4 and TRBJ2-3; D may be TRBD1 (6 bases). Trimming took off 5 bases at V and 2 bases at J, with 17 bases between the two ends. This CDR3 is 16 amino acids long.

This clonotype was counted at least ten times. The CDR3 protein is CASSLGTAISNQPQHF. CDR3 bases: TGTGCCAGCAGCCTCGGGACAGCAATAAGCAATCAGCCCCAGCATTTT. The chain joins TRBV7-6 to TRBJ1-5; 7 bases align to TRBD1. The CDR3 contains 16 residues. Germline CDR1 and CDR2: SGHVS and FNYEAQ. The junction had 8 bases not matched to a gene; V was cut back by 5 bases and J by 1 base.

The chain carries TRBV5-1 and TRBJ1-4; D is unresolved. Germline assignment: CDR1 SGHRS and CDR2 YFSETQ. The ends were cut back, 1 base at V and 7 bases at J, with 11 bases in the middle. This CDR3 comprises 14 residues. CDR3 bases: TGCGCCAGCAGCTTGTTGGGATGGGGTGAAAAACTGTTTTTT. Translation: CASSLLGWGEKLFF.

The V call is TRBV9, the J call TRBJ1-6; D uncertain. V was clipped by 0 bases and J by 5 bases, with 9 bases between them. Germline V gives CDR1 SGDLS, CDR2 YYNGEE. The CDR3 runs to 15 residues. The CDR3 spells CASSVEWWNNSPLHF. The CDR3 nucleotides are TGTGCCAGCAGCGTAGAATGGTGGAATAATTCACCCCTCCACTTT.

This rearrangement joins TRBV12-3 or TRBV12-4 to TRBJ2-1; D unclear. V lost 4 bases, J lost 8 bases, and 6 bases lay in between. CDR3 size: 11 residues. The CDR3 sequence: CASSYLYEQFF. The CDR3 coding sequence is TGTGCCAGCAGTTATCTCTATGAGCAGTTCTTC.

The chain has TRBV5-1 and TRBJ2-1; 8 nucleotides line up with TRBD1. The trim removed 3 bases at V and 9 bases at J, leaving 14 bases unmatched. CDR3 length: 16 residues. The germline CDR1 and CDR2 sequences are SGHRS and YFSETQ. The CDR3: CASSSGQGATFSEQFF. The CDR3 DNA sequence: TGCGCCAGCAGCTCAGGACAGGGAGCTACTTTTAGTGAGCAGTTCTTC.

This clonotype was seen more than once but under ten times. The chain is built from TRBV7-8 and TRBJ2-1; 7 bases align to TRBD2. J was trimmed by 12 bases and V by 0 bases; bases with no gene match: 8. Germline assignment: CDR1 SGHVS and CDR2 FQNEAQ. CDR3 size: 14 residues. CDR3 protein: CASSLAGGGRRQFF. The CDR3 DNA reads TGTGCCAGCAGCTTAGCGGGCGGGGGTCGGCGGCAGTTCTTC.

The chain employs TRBV29-1 and TRBJ1-2, with D perhaps TRBD1 (5 bases). The CDR3 has 14 amino acids. Germline loops: CDR1 SQVTM, CDR2 ANQGSEA. Trimming cost V 4 bases and J 8 bases, with 20 bases left between them. CDR3 in amino acids: CSVVFVSAGYGYTF. Here the CDR3 DNA reads TGCAGCGTTGTGTTCGTTTCCGCAGGGTACGGCTACACCTTC.

The chain recombines TRBV27 with TRBJ2-7; TRBD1 matches 7 bases. Trimming removed 5 bases from V and 1 base from J; junction bases left unmatched: 5. CDR1 is MNHEY and CDR2 is SMNVEV in the germline V gene (reference sequence). This CDR3 region has 14 residues. The CDR3 sequence is CASSPQTGSYEQYF. The CDR3, as DNA: TGTGCCAGCAGTCCCCAGACAGGGTCCTACGAGCAGTACTTC.

This sequence joins TRBV18 and TRBJ1-5, with 8 bases lining up with TRBD1. Looked up from germline, CDR1 is KGHSH and CDR2 is LQKENI. The CDR3 runs 14 residues. V shed 4 bases and J 7 bases; nucleotides not matched to a gene: 6. The CDR3 bases are TGTGCCAGCTCACGGGGACAGGAGGGACAGCCCCAGCATTTT. It specifies CASSRGQEGQPQHF. Using reference TRBV18 and TRBJ1-5 for the parts outside the CDR3, the full variable domain is NAGVMQNPRHLVRRRGQEARLRCSPMKGHSHVYWYRQLPEEGLKFMVYLQKENIIDESGMPKERFSAEFPKEGPSILRIQQVVRGDSAAYFCASSRGQEGQPQHFGDGTRLSIL.

The chain uses TRBV4-1 and TRBJ2-1, with 8 bases matching TRBD2. Germline V gene data show CDR1 as MGHRA and CDR2 as YSYEKL. The trim removed 1 base at V and 9 bases at J, leaving 5 bases unmatched. This CDR3 spans 14 amino acids. The CDR3 DNA reads as TGCGCCAGCAGCCAAGCGGGGGGGCCCCGTGAGCAGTTCTTC. This sequence encodes CASSQAGGPREQFF.

This clonotype was observed a handful of times. The CDR3 sequence is CAWGRGVGTTEAFF. The CDR3 region has the DNA TGTGCCTGGGGACGGGGAGTTGGGACCACTGAAGCTTTCTTT. V is TRBV30 and J is TRBJ1-1; a possible D gene is TRBD1 (5 bases). The CDR3 runs to 14 residues. Trimming cost V 5 bases and J 4 bases, with 17 bases left between them. Germline CDR1 is GTSNPN and CDR2 is SVGIG (reference sequence).

This clonotype was detected only a few times. The V gene is TRBV4-2, the J gene TRBJ1-1; D is undetermined. CDR1 is LGHNA and CDR2 is YNFKEQ in the germline V gene. CDR3 length: 14 residues. Trimming stripped 4 bases from V and 3 bases from J, with 12 bases between. CDR3 sequence reads: CASSPDLRDTEAFF. DNA for the CDR3: TGTGCCAGCAGCCCGGACCTCCGGGACACTGAAGCTTTCTTT.

This clonotype was detected ten times or more. The V call is TRBV7-9, the J call TRBJ2-3; D unresolved. The CDR3 has 12 residues. CDR1 is SEHNR and CDR2 is FQNEAQ in the germline V gene (reference sequence). The V and J ends lost 1 base and 11 bases respectively, with 10 bases between them. The CDR3 sequence is CASSLEWVGQYF. CDR3 in DNA: TGTGCCAGCAGCTTAGAGTGGGTCGGGCAGTATTTT.

The rearrangement links TRBV5-1 to TRBJ2-6, with D perhaps matching TRBD1 (5 bases). Germline assignment: CDR1 SGHRS and CDR2 YFSETQ. CDR3 length: 16 amino acids. Trimming took off 5 bases at V and 2 bases at J, with 14 bases between the two ends. The DNA of the CDR3 is TGCGCCAGCAGTCAGGGTTTTGTTACTGGGGCCAACGTCCTGACTTTC. Translated: CASSQGFVTGANVLTF.

The sample holds a few counts of this clonotype. The chain combines TRBV12-3 or TRBV12-4 with TRBJ2-3, with TRBD2 identical over 13 bases. J was trimmed by 5 bases and V by 7 bases; bases with no gene match: 12. This CDR3 has 17 residues. The CDR3: CASTMTSGRWLGDTQYF. DNA of the CDR3: TGTGCCAGCACCATGACTAGCGGGAGGTGGCTTGGAGATACGCAGTATTTT.

Only a few counts were recorded for this clonotype. CDR3: CASAGTLYTDTQYF. Written as DNA, the CDR3 is TGTGCCAGCGCGGGGACACTATACACAGATACGCAGTATTTT. This chain joins TRBV5-6 and TRBJ2-3; D tentatively reads TRBD1 or TRBD2 (6 bases each). This CDR3 is built from 14 residues. Germline V gene lookup returns CDR1 SGHDT and CDR2 YYEEEE. The V gene lost 7 bases and the J gene lost 2 bases, with 14 bases spanning the gap.

J is TRBJ2-5 and V is TRBV3-1, with 9 bases identical to TRBD1. The CDR3 loop spans 14 amino acids. V gave up 3 bases and J gave up 4 bases; unmatched junction bases: 3. Germline V gene data show CDR1 as LGHDT and CDR2 as YNNKEL (reference sequence). The CDR3 region has the DNA TGTGCCAGCAGCCATCGGACAGGGGTAGAGACCCAGTACTTC. Amino acids: CASSHRTGVETQYF.

The chain joins TRBV5-1 to TRBJ2-4; 9 nucleotides match TRBD1. CDR1 and CDR2 (germline): SGHRS, YFSETQ. Losses at the gene ends were 4 bases for V and 8 bases for J; bases not matched to a gene: 7. This CDR3 contains 14 residues. The CDR3 DNA reads TGCGCCAGCAGCCCGGGACAGGGATCGGACATTCAGTACTTC. As protein: CASSPGQGSDIQYF.

This chain connects TRBV11-2 to TRBJ2-1; D is unclear. This CDR3 spans 12 amino acids. The V and J ends lost 3 bases and 9 bases respectively, with 9 bases between them. The germline gives CDR1 SGHAT, CDR2 FQNNGV. Here the CDR3 reads CASSFWRREQFF. In DNA, the CDR3 is TGTGCCAGCAGCTTTTGGCGGCGTGAGCAGTTCTTC.

In this sample, this clonotype turned up once. The CDR3 sequence is CASSQEDAAALLFF. In DNA form, the CDR3 reads TGTGCCAGCAGCCAAGAGGATGCGGCCGCACTGCTGTTTTTT. The genes are TRBV4-2 and TRBJ1-4; D unclear. The germline V and J ends were trimmed by 0 bases and 14 bases, with 16 bases remaining between them. Germline V gives CDR1 LGHNA, CDR2 YNFKEQ. The CDR3 has 14 amino acids.

The V call is TRBV27, the J call TRBJ1-6; 7 bases match TRBD1. This CDR3 spans 17 amino acids. J was trimmed by 0 bases and V by 3 bases; bases with no gene match: 5. Germline CDR1 is MNHEY and CDR2 is SMNVEV (reference sequence). CDR3 sequence: CASSLGTASSYNSPLHF. CDR3 sequence (DNA): TGTGCCAGCAGTTTGGGGACAGCGAGCTCCTATAATTCACCCCTCCACTTT.

In its sample, this clonotype was seen a few times. The gene calls are TRBV7-2 and TRBJ1-6; D unresolved. Deletions cut 6 bases from V and 10 bases from J, with 16 bases between. Germline CDR1 is SGHTA and CDR2 is FQGNSA. The length of the CDR3 is 14 residues. The CDR3 spells CASRLGYSPSPLHF. Here the CDR3 DNA reads TGTGCCAGCAGACTAGGGTACTCCCCATCACCCCTCCACTTT. The entire variable domain, with the rest obtained from reference TRBV7-2 and TRBJ1-6, is as follows: GAGVSQSPSNKVTEKGKDVELRCDPISGHTALYWYRQSLGQGLEFLIYFQGNSAPDKSGLPSDRFSAERTGGSVSTLTIQRTQQEDSAVYLCASRLGYSPSPLHFGNGTRLTVT.

V usage is TRBV18 and J usage is TRBJ2-7; D perhaps matches TRBD1 (6 bases). CDR1 KGHSH and CDR2 LQKENI come from the germline V gene. Trimming stripped 0 bases from V and 3 bases from J, with 9 bases between. The length of the CDR3 is 14 residues. The CDR3: CASSPPNRDYEQYF. DNA for the CDR3: TGTGCCAGCTCACCACCGAACAGGGACTACGAGCAGTACTTC.

This chain connects TRBV24-1 to TRBJ2-1, with 11 positions matching TRBD2. Germline CDR1 KGHDR, CDR2 SFDVKD. The V segment lost 1 base and the J segment 7 bases; nucleotides outside the gene matches: 5. The CDR3 is 16 residues long. The CDR3, as DNA: TGTGCCACCAGTGATTTCACTAGCGGGGGTCTAAATGAGCAGTTCTTC. It specifies CATSDFTSGGLNEQFF.

This clonotype was picked up a small number of times. This chain links TRBV29-1 with TRBJ2-1, with 11 bases lining up with TRBD2. V trimming: 7 bases; J trimming: 4 bases; junction bases outside the gene matches: 3. The CDR3 runs 13 residues. Germline V gene lookup returns CDR1 SQVTM and CDR2 ANQGSEA. This CDR3 is CSERTSGYNEQFF. The CDR3 coding sequence is TGCAGCGAGAGGACTAGCGGGTACAATGAGCAGTTCTTC.